These T cell receptor beta chains were read from a single sample in a study of regulatory T cells in long-lasting Graves disease. TCRdb re-called the multiplex PCR reads with MiXCR, one entry per CDR3 protein. This table has about 320,000 distinct CDR3 sequences, about 20% appearing once. Sequenced here: peripheral blood mononuclear cells (PBMCs), sampled at new diagnosis, from a patient treated with antithyroid drugs. Receptors were obtained from a female donor with Graves disease. CDR3s include the opening cysteine and the closing phenylalanine or tryptophan. Fields, in order: clone size, J gene, D gene, V gene, CDR3 protein, CDR3 DNA. A D gene is named only where the DNA matches it firmly. Rows may omit the clone size; those that give it use once, few, many or a size class.

many TRBJ2-5 TRBD2 TRBV5-4 CASSFRAGGPVGETQYF TGTGCCAGCAGCTTTAGAGCGGGAGGGCCCGTGGGTGAGACCCAGTACTTC
many TRBJ2-3 . TRBV28 CASSYLAFSTDTQYF TGTGCCAGCAGTTATCTAGCGTTTAGCACAGATACGCAGTATTTT
many TRBJ1-5 . TRBV28 CASSPFGGRGLNQPQHF TGTGCCAGCAGCCCCTTCGGGGGCAGGGGACTAAATCAGCCCCAGCATTTT
many TRBJ1-4 . TRBV11-2 CASGWEGKSNEKLFF TGTGCCAGCGGGTGGGAGGGAAAATCTAATGAAAAACTGTTTTTT
few TRBJ1-2 TRBD1 TRBV25-1 CASSEGQTLYGYTF TGTGCCAGCAGTGAGGGACAGACACTCTATGGCTACACCTTC
many TRBJ1-2 . TRBV7-2 CASSRGGVDYGYTF TGTGCCAGCAGCCGAGGAGGGGTGGACTATGGCTACACCTTC
many TRBJ2-3 TRBD2 TRBV20-1 CSEREVSTDTQYF TGCAGTGAGCGGGAGGTTAGCACAGATACGCAGTATTTT
many TRBJ2-1 . TRBV12-3/TRBV12-4 CASSFSPGSYNEQFF TGTGCCAGCAGTTTTTCGCCAGGCTCCTACAATGAGCAGTTCTTC
. TRBJ2-1 . TRBV13 CARGAGGEQFF TGTGCCAGGGGGGCCGGGGGTGAGCAGTTCTTC
many TRBJ2-1 TRBD2 TRBV28 CASSLLSGLAGDEQFF TGTGCCAGCAGCCTGCTCTCGGGACTAGCGGGAGATGAGCAGTTCTTC
many TRBJ2-3 . TRBV18 CASSPGQAGTTDTQYF TGTGCCAGCTCACCAGGACAGGCGGGGACCACAGATACGCAGTATTTT
many TRBJ1-2 TRBD1 TRBV28 CASGPGQGYGYTF TGTGCCAGCGGGCCGGGACAGGGCTATGGCTACACCTTC
. TRBJ1-2 . TRBV6-5 CASSYGLRGLAYGYTF TGTGCCAGCAGTTACGGCTTGAGGGGTTTAGCCTATGGCTACACCTTC
many TRBJ1-1 . TRBV28 CASQAPGLTEAFF TGTGCCAGCCAGGCCCCAGGACTCACTGAAGCTTTCTTT
many TRBJ2-1 TRBD2 TRBV9 CASSHDTSGGYNEQFF TGTGCCAGCAGCCATGATACTAGCGGGGGTTACAATGAGCAGTTCTTC
many TRBJ2-1 . TRBV12-3/TRBV12-4 CASSPARTRNLVPYNEQFF TGTGCCAGCAGCCCCGCCCGGACAAGGAATCTGGTACCGTACAATGAGCAGTTCTTC
. TRBJ2-5 TRBD1 TRBV2 CASGPGTGSGETQYF TGTGCCAGCGGACCCGGGACAGGGTCAGGGGAGACCCAGTACTTC
once TRBJ2-5 TRBD2 TRBV11-2 CASSPPGLEAETQYF TGTGCCAGCAGCCCGCCGGGACTAGAGGCGGAGACCCAGTACTTC
few TRBJ1-1 . TRBV28 CASRQQGPTEAFF TGTGCCAGCAGACAACAGGGTCCCACTGAAGCTTTCTTT
few TRBJ2-3 TRBD2 TRBV11-1 CASSQQPGLASDTQYF TGTGCCAGCAGCCAACAACCGGGACTAGCGTCAGATACGCAGTATTTT
. TRBJ2-5 TRBD2 TRBV2 CASSSLAEPRRETQYF TGTGCCAGCAGCTCTCTAGCGGAACCCCGCCGGGAGACCCAGTACTTC
. TRBJ2-2 . TRBV5-1 CASTLTNTGELFF TGCGCCAGCACCTTAACGAACACCGGGGAGCTGTTTTTT